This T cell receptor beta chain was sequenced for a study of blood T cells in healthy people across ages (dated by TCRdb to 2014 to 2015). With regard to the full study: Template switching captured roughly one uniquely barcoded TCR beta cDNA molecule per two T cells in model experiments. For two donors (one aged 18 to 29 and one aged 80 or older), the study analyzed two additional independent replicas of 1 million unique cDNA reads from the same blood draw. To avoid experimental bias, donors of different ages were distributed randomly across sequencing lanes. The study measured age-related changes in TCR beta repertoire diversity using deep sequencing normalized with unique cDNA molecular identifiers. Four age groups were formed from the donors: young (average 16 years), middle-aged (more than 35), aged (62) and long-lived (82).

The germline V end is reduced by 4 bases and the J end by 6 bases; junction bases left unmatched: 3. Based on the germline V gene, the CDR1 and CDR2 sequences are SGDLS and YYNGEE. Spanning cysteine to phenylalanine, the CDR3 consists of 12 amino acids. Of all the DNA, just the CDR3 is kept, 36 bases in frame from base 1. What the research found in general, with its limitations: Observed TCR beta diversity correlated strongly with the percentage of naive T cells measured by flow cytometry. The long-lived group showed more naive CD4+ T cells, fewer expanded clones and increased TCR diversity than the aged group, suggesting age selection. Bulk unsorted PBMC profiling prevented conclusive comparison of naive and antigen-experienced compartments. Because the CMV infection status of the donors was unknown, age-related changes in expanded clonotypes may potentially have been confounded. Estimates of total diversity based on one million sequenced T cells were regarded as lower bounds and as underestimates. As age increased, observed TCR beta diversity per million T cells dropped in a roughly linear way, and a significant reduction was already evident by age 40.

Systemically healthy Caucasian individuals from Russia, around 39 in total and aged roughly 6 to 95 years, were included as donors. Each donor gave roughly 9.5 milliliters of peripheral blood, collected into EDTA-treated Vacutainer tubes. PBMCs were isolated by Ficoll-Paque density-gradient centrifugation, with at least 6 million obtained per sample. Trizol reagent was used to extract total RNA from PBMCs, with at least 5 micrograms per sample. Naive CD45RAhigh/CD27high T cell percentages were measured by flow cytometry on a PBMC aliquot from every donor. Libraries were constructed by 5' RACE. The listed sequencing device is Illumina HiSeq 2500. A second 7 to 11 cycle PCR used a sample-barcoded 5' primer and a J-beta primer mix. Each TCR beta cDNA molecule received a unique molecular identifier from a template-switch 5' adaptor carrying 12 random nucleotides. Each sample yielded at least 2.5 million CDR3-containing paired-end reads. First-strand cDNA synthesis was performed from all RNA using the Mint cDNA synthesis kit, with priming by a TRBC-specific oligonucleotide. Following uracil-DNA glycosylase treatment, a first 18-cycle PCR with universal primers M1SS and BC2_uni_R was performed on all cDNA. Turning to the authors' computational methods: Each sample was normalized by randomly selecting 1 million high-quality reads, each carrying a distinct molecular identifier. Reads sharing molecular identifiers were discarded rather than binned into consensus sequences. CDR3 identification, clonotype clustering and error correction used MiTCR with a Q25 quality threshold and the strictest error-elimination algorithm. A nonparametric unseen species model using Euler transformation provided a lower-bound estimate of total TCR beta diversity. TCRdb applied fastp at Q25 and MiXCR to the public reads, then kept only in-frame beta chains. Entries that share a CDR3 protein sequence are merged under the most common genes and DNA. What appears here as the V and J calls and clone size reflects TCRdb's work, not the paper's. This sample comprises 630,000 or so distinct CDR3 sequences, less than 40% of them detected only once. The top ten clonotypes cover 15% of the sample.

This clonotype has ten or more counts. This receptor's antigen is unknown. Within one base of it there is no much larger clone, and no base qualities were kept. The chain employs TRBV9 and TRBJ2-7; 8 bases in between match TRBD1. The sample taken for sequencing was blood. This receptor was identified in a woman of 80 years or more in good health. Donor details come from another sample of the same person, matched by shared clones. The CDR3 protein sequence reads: CASSIDRGEQYF. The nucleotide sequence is TGTGCCAGCAGCATCGACAGGGGCGAGCAGTACTTC.